What follows are 7 T cell receptor beta chains derived from one specimen sequenced in a study of graft-versus-host responses after intestinal transplantation. Their target antigens are unknown. Method: immunoSEQ multiplex PCR; TCRdb's copy keeps in-frame clones and lacks some. The sample carries about 110,000 clones, 80% to 95% recorded once. The material sequenced was unstimulated CD8+ T cells sorted from spleen or lymph node cells, taken before intestinal transplant. The receptors were sampled from a human donor who received an intestinal transplant.

J is TRBJ2-7 and V is TRBV6-6; maybe TRBD2 (6 bases). The V end was cut by 2 bases, the J end by 3 bases, with 14 bases between. Germline values: CDR1 MNHNY, CDR2 SVGAGI (reference sequence). The CDR3 spans 15 residues. The CDR3 region has the DNA TGTGCCAGCAGTTACGATAGCGGAGCTCACTACGAGCAGTACTTC. Its protein is CASSYDSGAHYEQYF.

The rearrangement uses TRBV2 and TRBJ2-2; the D gene is possibly TRBD1 (5 bases). The CDR3 runs 13 residues. The ends were cut back, 7 bases at V and 7 bases at J, with 13 bases in the middle. The germline gives CDR1 SNHLY, CDR2 FYNNEI. The CDR3 protein is CASIGRDGGELFF. CDR3 nucleotides: TGTGCCAGCATAGGCAGGGATGGCGGGGAGCTGTTTTTT.

This clone came up a few times. The rearrangement links TRBV25-1 to TRBJ2-2; no reliable D call. The CDR3 is made up of 11 amino acids. Germline loops: CDR1 MGHDK, CDR2 SYGVNS. V was cut by 9 bases and J by 6 bases, with 8 bases left in between. CDR3: CASTISGELFF. The CDR3 nucleotides are TGTGCCAGTACGATCTCCGGGGAGCTGTTTTTT.

The V gene is TRBV19, the J gene TRBJ1-2, with 8 bases that match TRBD1. The CDR3 covers 14 residues. With 3 bases clipped from V and 4 bases from J, the junction kept 4 bases outside the gene matches. CDR1 is LNHDA, CDR2 SQIVND, per germline (reference sequence). CDR3 in DNA: TGTGCCAGTAGTATCCAGGGGGCGCCCTATGGCTACACCTTC. Its translation: CASSIQGAPYGYTF.

CDR3 amino acids: CASSSLRGIDEQYF. CDR3 in DNA: TGTGCCAGCAGCTCCTTGCGGGGCATCGACGAGCAGTACTTC. V and J are TRBV9 and TRBJ2-7, with D possibly being TRBD2 (6 bases). Germline CDR1 is SGDLS and CDR2 is YYNGEE. Trimming took off 4 bases at V and 5 bases at J, with 16 bases between the two ends. The CDR3 length is 14 residues.

The chain is built from TRBV19 and TRBJ1-5; D is unclear. The V end lost 5 bases, the J end lost 0 bases, and 5 bases lay between the germline ends. The CDR3 loop spans 13 amino acids. Germline CDR1 reads LNHDA; CDR2 reads SQIVND (reference sequence). In DNA, the CDR3 is TGTGCCAGTAGTTTCAGTAGCAATCAGCCCCAGCATTTT. This sequence encodes CASSFSSNQPQHF.

The J gene is TRBJ2-7, the V gene TRBV27, with 10 bases matching TRBD2. V gave up 2 bases and J gave up 0 bases; unmatched junction bases: 7. This CDR3 has 17 residues. Germline V gene sequence: CDR1 MNHEY, CDR2 SMNVEV (reference sequence). Here the CDR3 DNA reads TGTGCCAGCAGTTTAGGGCCGGGACTAGCGCCCTCCTACGAGCAGTACTTC. Amino acid sequence: CASSLGPGLAPSYEQYF.